These T cell receptor beta chains were read from a single sample in a study of T cells in Graves' hyperthyroidism and ophthalmopathy. TCRdb used MiXCR to reprocess the multiplex PCR reads, holding one entry per CDR3 protein. Of hundreds of thousands of distinct CDR3 sequences in the sample, 15% to 18% were seen once. The sequencing input was blood. These receptors came from a woman aged 18-29 years with Graves' hyperthyroidism that later progressed to Graves' ophthalmopathy. Each CDR3 is given without its conserved first and last residue.

CDR3 length: 10; V gene: TRBV5-1; CDR3 protein: ASGRTQETQY
CDR3 length: 9; V gene: TRBV7-9; CDR3 protein: ASSSRYGYT
CDR3 length: 12; V gene: TRBV28; CDR3 protein: ASRSGGRGYEQY
CDR3 length: 12; V gene: TRBV3-1; CDR3 protein: ASSHYDRQGEQY
CDR3 length: 12; V gene: TRBV5-1; CDR3 protein: ASSLTQNTGELF
CDR3 length: 14; V gene: TRBV25-1; CDR3 protein: ASSERRLAGVETQY
CDR3 length: 15; V gene: TRBV5-1; CDR3 protein: ASSLGLANTNTGELF
CDR3 length: 9; V gene: TRBV13; CDR3 protein: ASQWTDTQY
CDR3 length: 14; V gene: TRBV7-9; CDR3 protein: ASSLEPTGYGYEQY
CDR3 length: 12; V gene: TRBV20-1; CDR3 protein: SARGQLSYNEQF
CDR3 length: 13; V gene: TRBV10-3; CDR3 protein: AISELALQDYGYT